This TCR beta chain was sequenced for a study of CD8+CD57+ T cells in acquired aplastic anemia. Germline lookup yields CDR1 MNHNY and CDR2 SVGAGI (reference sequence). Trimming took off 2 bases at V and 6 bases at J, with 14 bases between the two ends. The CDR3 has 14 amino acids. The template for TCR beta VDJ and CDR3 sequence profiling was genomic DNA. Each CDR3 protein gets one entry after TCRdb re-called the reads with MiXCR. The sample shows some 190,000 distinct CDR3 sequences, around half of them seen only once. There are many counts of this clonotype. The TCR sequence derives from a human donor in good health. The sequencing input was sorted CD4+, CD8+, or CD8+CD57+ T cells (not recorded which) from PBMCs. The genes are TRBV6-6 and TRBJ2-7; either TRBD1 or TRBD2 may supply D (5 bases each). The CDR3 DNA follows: TGTGCCAGCAGTTACGGGCAGGGAGTCGTCGAGCAGTACTTC. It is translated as CASSYGQGVVEQYF.